Presented here are 6 T cell receptor beta chains from one specimen sequenced in a study of control samples from healthy donors and cancer patients. The method was immunoSEQ multiplex PCR; TCRdb's version includes in-frame clones alone and lacks a portion of them. The sample holds 60,000 to 95,000 clones; roughly 80% are singletons and the top ten take roughly 16%. The sequencing sample was made of blood. These receptors were obtained from a man in his fifties or sixties in good health.

The CDR3 loop reads CAWGRQGVEAFF. CDR3 in DNA: TGTGCCTGGGGACGACAGGGGGTTGAAGCTTTCTTT. The V call is TRBV30, the J call TRBJ1-1; 9 bases map to TRBD1. Germline-derived CDR1 and CDR2 are GTSNPN and SVGIG (reference sequence). J lost 7 bases, V lost 5 bases, and 5 bases had no gene match. The CDR3 loop spans 12 amino acids.

This rearrangement joins TRBV5-1 to TRBJ1-4; D remains unclear. V lost 4 bases and J 10 bases, leaving 20 bases between the germline ends. Germline V CDR1 and CDR2: SGHRS, YFSETQ. The CDR3 is made up of 15 amino acids. The CDR3 reads CASSQDSSLPGKLFF. The CDR3 DNA reads as TGCGCCAGCAGCCAGGACTCTTCCCTCCCCGGAAAACTGTTTTTT.

The CDR3 DNA reads as TGTGCCAGCAGTGCCAGTAGCGGGCGATACACAGATACGCAGTATTTT. Its protein product is CASSASSGRYTDTQYF. This rearrangement joins TRBV6-6 to TRBJ2-3; 7 bases are shared with TRBD2. V lost 5 bases and J lost 2; bases outside the gene matches: 10. Germline V CDR1 and CDR2: MNHNY, SVGAGI (reference sequence). This CDR3 comprises 16 residues.

The chain joins TRBV10-3 to TRBJ2-3; D perhaps matches TRBD1 (6 bases). The germline CDR1 and CDR2 sequences are ENHRY and SYGVKD. There are 15 residues in the CDR3. Trimming took off 4 bases at V and 1 base at J, with 12 bases between the two ends. In DNA form, the CDR3 reads TGTGCCATCAGTGGACAGGTGGTGGGCACAGATACGCAGTATTTT. Residues: CAISGQVVGTDTQYF.

This clone was seen just once. The chain carries TRBV24-1 and TRBJ2-1, with 7 bases fitting TRBD2. The CDR3 runs to 15 residues. Trimming at V came to 5 bases and at J to 8 bases, leaving 11 bases not matched to a gene. Germline V gene lookup returns CDR1 KGHDR and CDR2 SFDVKD. The CDR3 loop is CATSALGGKRDEQFF. The CDR3 region has the DNA TGTGCCACCAGTGCCTTGGGGGGGAAAAGGGATGAGCAGTTCTTC.

V gene TRBV19 combines with J gene TRBJ2-5; 14 positions agree with TRBD2. The CDR3 is 15 residues long. CDR1 is LNHDA and CDR2 is SQIVND in the germline V gene (reference sequence). J gave up 4 bases and V 4 bases, and 2 bases lay outside the gene matches. CDR3 residues: CASSTGTSGRETQYF. The CDR3 region has the DNA TGTGCCAGTAGTACCGGGACTAGCGGGAGAGAGACCCAGTACTTC. Using reference TRBV19 and TRBJ2-5 for the parts outside the CDR3, the full variable domain is DGGITQSPKYLFRKEGQNVTLSCEQNLNHDAMYWYRQDPGQGLRLIYYSQIVNDFQKGDIAEGYSVSREKKESFPLTVTSAQKNPTAFYLCASSTGTSGRETQYFGPGTRLLVL.